The T cell receptor (beta chain) described here comes from a study of beta chain features in type 1 diabetes. The wider study: The examined sorted cells totaled roughly 110,000,000 across samples.

Germline lookup yields CDR1 SQVTM and CDR2 ANQGSEA. After removal of 4 bases from V and 5 bases from J, the junction contained 3 bases not matched to a gene. This CDR3 comprises 15 residues. Expressed TCRB transcripts were sequenced because the entire RNA isolate underwent reverse transcription. Clones were sequenced by immunoSEQ multiplex PCR, and TCRdb holds only the in-frame ones, with some missing. The data hold over 350,000 clones, with about 15% observed a single time. A few counts support this clone. Input material: naive CD4+ T cells from blood. The TCR sequence derives from a woman aged 18-29 years in good health. V gene TRBV29-1 combines with J gene TRBJ2-1; 15 bases line up with TRBD2. As DNA, the CDR3 is TGCAGCGTTGCCGGGACTAGCGGGAGGAACAATGAGCAGTTCTTC. Translated: CSVAGTSGRNNEQFF.